This T cell receptor (beta chain) was identified in a study of cytomegalovirus exposure and HLA in healthy donors. Study conclusions and caveats: Prior analysis indicated that the majority of TCR beta V segments exhibited productivity approximately 87% or approximately 30% of the time. What TCR beta sequences reportedly achieved was accurate prediction of HLA-A and HLA-B alleles in most subjects. It was in a later analysis that TCR association rates were seen to vary by HLA locus, highest for DRB1 and lowest for HLA-C.

Of note for this clone: The antigen remains unidentified.

This PCR relied on a set of 60 Vbeta primers and 13 Jbeta primers. Authors' methods: The authors later counted 75 million to 90 million unique TCR beta chains, 9.5 million to 13 million of them shared. Measured with immunoSEQ multiplex PCR; TCRdb has only the in-frame clones, and not every one. The DNA gave D and trimming, while V, J and clone size come from that table. Here the sample spans 150,000 to 190,000 clones, approximately 85% being singletons. Germline lookup yields CDR1 MNHNY and CDR2 SVGAGI (reference sequence). This CDR3 spans 14 amino acids. The V end lost 6 bases, the J end lost 7 bases, and 18 bases lay between the germline ends.

The sequence was obtained from a woman between 18 and 30 years old in good health and CMV-seronegative. The sequencing sample was made of PBMCs. The J gene is TRBJ1-2, the V gene TRBV6-6; TRBD1 is a possible D gene (6 bases). Written as DNA, the CDR3 is TGTGCCAGCAGCGATCTACAGGGATCAGGTGGCTACACCTTC. It encodes CASSDLQGSGGYTF.